The 23 T cell receptor beta chains listed next were all sequenced from one sample in a study of CD8+ T cells in alopecia areata. Treatment given: oral pan-JAK inhibitor, 5-10 mg twice daily. Following extraction, RNA underwent reverse transcription to cDNA, which served as the sequencing template. The repertoire was sequenced with immunoSEQ multiplex PCR; TCRdb's copy has only in-frame clones and lacks some. The repertoire holds fewer than 250,000 clones, with roughly 60% as singletons. The source material was CD4+ T cells sorted from blood, sampled at week 24, from a patient treated with tofacitinib. These receptors all stem from a human donor with alopecia areata.

Only a few counts were recorded for this clone. The rearrangement links TRBV29-1 to TRBJ2-3; a weak D match, TRBD1 (6 bases). Germline values: CDR1 SQVTM, CDR2 ANQGSEA. There are 15 residues in the CDR3. The V end lost 7 bases, the J end lost 4 bases, and 21 bases lay between the germline ends. For the CDR3, the DNA is TGCAGCGGTACTCCAGGGACATCTTTCCCAGATACGCAGTATTTT. Encoded protein: CSGTPGTSFPDTQYF.

This sequence joins TRBV30 and TRBJ1-2, with D perhaps matching TRBD1 (6 bases). V lost 0 bases and J 8 bases, leaving 25 bases between the germline ends. The CDR3 extends over 17 amino acids. Germline V gene lookup returns CDR1 GTSNPN and CDR2 SVGIG (reference sequence). CDR3 DNA sequence: TGTGCCTGGAGTGTACCGGGGGGGCCCGGTATAGGTCGGGGCTACACCTTC. Residues: CAWSVPGGPGIGRGYTF.

V gene TRBV14 combines with J gene TRBJ2-1; tentatively, D is TRBD2 (6 bases). The CDR3 loop spans 15 amino acids. Trimming left V 4 bases short and J 8 bases short, with 18 bases between. CDR1 is SGHDN and CDR2 is FVKESK in the germline V gene. CDR3: CASSLRTGGVDEQFF. For the CDR3, the DNA is TGTGCCAGCAGCCTCCGTACAGGCGGGGTCGATGAGCAGTTCTTC.

The chain recombines TRBV29-1 with TRBJ1-1; TRBD1 matches 9 bases. Germline V gene sequence: CDR1 SQVTM, CDR2 ANQGSEA. CDR3 length: 15 residues. V shed 3 bases and J 0 bases; nucleotides not matched to a gene: 5. CDR3 sequence (DNA): TGCAGCGTTGACATTACAGGGGGCTTGAACACTGAAGCTTTCTTT. Protein product: CSVDITGGLNTEAFF.

The rearrangement uses TRBV12-5 and TRBJ1-6; D gene unclear. The CDR3 runs 12 residues. CDR1 and CDR2 from the germline V gene are LGHNT and FRNRAP. V was clipped by 1 base and J by 8 bases, with 3 bases between them. The CDR3, as DNA: TGTGCTAGTGGTTTGGGACATTCACCCCTCCACTTT. This codes for CASGLGHSPLHF.

The V call is TRBV7-9, the J call TRBJ2-7; D gene uncertain. The CDR3 has 18 residues. V gave up 3 bases and J gave up 1 base, with 22 bases separating them. From germline, CDR1 is SEHNR and CDR2 FQNEAQ (reference sequence). CDR3 loop: CASSFPALVATDSYEQYF. The CDR3 nucleotides read TGTGCCAGCAGCTTTCCGGCTCTGGTAGCCACCGATTCCTACGAGCAGTACTTC.

This chain connects TRBV29-1 to TRBJ2-1; D may be TRBD2 (6 bases). V was cut by 6 bases and J by 8 bases, with 20 bases left in between. This CDR3 has 14 amino acids. Germline CDR1 SQVTM, CDR2 ANQGSEA. CDR3 in DNA: TGCAGCGTGGGGATAGCCGGGGGTGTCGATGAGCAGTTCTTC. Translated: CSVGIAGGVDEQFF.

The rearrangement uses TRBV5-1 and TRBJ2-5, with 10 nucleotides matching TRBD2. This CDR3 region has 15 residues. Per the germline V gene, CDR1 is SGHRS and CDR2 is YFSETQ. The V segment lost 4 bases and the J segment 2 bases; nucleotides outside the gene matches: 5. The CDR3 DNA is TGCGCCAGCAGCAGGCTAGCGGGGGAGCAAGAGACCCAGTACTTC. Translating it yields CASSRLAGEQETQYF.

This sequence joins TRBV6-6 and TRBJ2-3; D gene unclear. The CDR3 has 15 amino acids. The germline V gene encodes CDR1 MNHNY and CDR2 SVGAGI (reference sequence). V shed 2 bases and J shed 4 bases, with 13 bases lying between them. The CDR3 nucleotides read TGTGCCAGCAGTTACGGTTGGGGTATGGCAGATACGCAGTATTTT. This gives the protein CASSYGWGMADTQYF.

DNA for the CDR3: TGCAGCGTTATAGATACAGATACGCAGTATTTT. Translation gives CSVIDTDTQYF. J is TRBJ2-3 and V is TRBV29-1; no clear D. The CDR3 has 11 residues. Germline V CDR1 and CDR2: SQVTM, ANQGSEA. V was shortened by 5 bases and J by 3 bases, with 6 bases between the two germline ends.

The chain combines TRBV29-1 with TRBJ2-3; 7 nucleotides match TRBD2. There are 18 residues in the CDR3. V shed 3 bases and J 2 bases; nucleotides not matched to a gene: 17. Per germline, CDR1 SQVTM and CDR2 ANQGSEA. The CDR3 loop is CSVDKAVPGLPNTDTQYF. The CDR3 DNA follows: TGCAGCGTTGATAAGGCAGTCCCGGGACTACCTAACACAGATACGCAGTATTTT.

This clone was observed a handful of times. The V gene is TRBV10-3, the J gene TRBJ2-1; D perhaps matches TRBD1 (5 bases). With 6 bases removed from V and 6 bases from J, the gap between germline ends came to 9 bases. The CDR3 has 12 residues. CDR1 ENHRY and CDR2 SYGVKD come from the germline V gene. The CDR3 sequence is CAISTQGNEQFF. The DNA for the CDR3 is TGTGCCATCAGCACCCAGGGCAATGAGCAGTTCTTC.

The rearrangement joins TRBV7-2 to TRBJ1-1; the match to TRBD1 covers 7 bases. The V and J ends lost 5 bases and 4 bases, in that order; junction bases with no gene match: 7. The CDR3 is 14 residues long. Germline CDR1 is SGHTA and CDR2 is FQGNSA. The CDR3 region is CASSPQTGATEAFF. CDR3 coding DNA: TGTGCCAGCAGCCCACAAACAGGGGCCACTGAAGCTTTCTTT.

This sequence joins TRBV29-1 and TRBJ2-7, with D perhaps given as TRBD1 or TRBD2 (5 bases each). Germline lookup yields CDR1 SQVTM and CDR2 ANQGSEA. Trimming pared 4 bases from V and 5 bases from J, leaving 9 bases between. The CDR3 runs 11 residues. The CDR3 coding sequence is TGCAGCGTTGTGGGGGTCAACGAGCAGTACTTC. Translation gives CSVVGVNEQYF.

This clone was recorded once. The same CDR3 arises from other DNA sequences in this sample as well. The V gene is TRBV29-1, the J gene TRBJ2-7; tentative D call: TRBD2 (6 bases). The CDR3 is 11 residues long. Germline-derived CDR1 and CDR2 are SQVTM and ANQGSEA. V lost 6 bases and J lost 0, with 6 bases in between. The CDR3 here is CSVGGSYEQYF. The CDR3 DNA reads as TGCAGCGTCGGGGGCTCCTACGAGCAGTACTTC.

The V gene is TRBV10-2, the J gene TRBJ1-6; D remains unclear. V gave up 7 bases and J gave up 7 bases, with 17 bases separating them. Germline CDR1 WSHSY, CDR2 SAAADI. The CDR3 covers 15 residues. The CDR3: CASMGSHLRNSPLHF. The CDR3 DNA reads as TGCGCCAGCATGGGCAGTCACCTGAGGAATTCACCCCTCCACTTT.

The genes are TRBV29-1 and TRBJ1-4, with a possible D match to TRBD1 (5 bases). The CDR3 sequence is 14 residues long. Germline CDR1 and CDR2: SQVTM and ANQGSEA. Between the trimmed V and J ends, which lost 7 bases and 3 bases, there was a span of 15 bases. The CDR3 sequence: CSARGRDSNEKLFF. Here the CDR3 DNA reads TGCAGCGCGCGGGGACGGGACTCTAATGAAAAACTGTTTTTT.

The chain joins TRBV19 to TRBJ1-2; possible D gene TRBD1, 6 bases. V lost 0 bases, J lost 6 bases, and 17 bases lay in between. The germline CDR1 and CDR2 sequences are LNHDA and SQIVND (reference sequence). The CDR3 contains 16 residues. The CDR3, as DNA: TGTGCCAGTAGTATAGAGGTGATCGACAGGAGGCATGGCTACACCTTC. Its translation: CASSIEVIDRRHGYTF.

CDR3: CSAGDGYEQYF. DNA for the CDR3: TGCAGTGCGGGAGACGGTTACGAGCAGTACTTC. The gene calls are TRBV29-1 and TRBJ2-7; TRBD2 matches 7 bases. The germline gives CDR1 SQVTM, CDR2 ANQGSEA. The CDR3 length is 11 residues.

This clone was seen a few times. The chain uses TRBV10-3 and TRBJ1-5; TRBD1 matches 7 bases. The CDR3 spans 14 residues. CDR1 is ENHRY and CDR2 is SYGVKD in the germline V gene. The trim removed 6 bases at V and 4 bases at J, leaving 6 bases unmatched. The CDR3 protein is CAISEGQRNQPQHF. CDR3 nucleotide sequence: TGTGCCATCAGCGAGGGACAGCGGAATCAGCCCCAGCATTTT.

This clone was counted a few times. CDR3 DNA: TGCGCCAGCAGCTTGGCCACCAGCACCTATGGCTACACCTTC. This codes for CASSLATSTYGYTF. The chain has TRBV5-1 and TRBJ1-2; D remains ambiguous. Trimming shortened V by 0 bases and J by 4 bases, and 10 bases separated the two germline ends. The CDR3 is 14 amino acids. The germline V gene encodes CDR1 SGHRS and CDR2 YFSETQ. Variable domain in full (rest from reference TRBV5-1 and TRBJ1-2): KAGVTQTPRYLIKTRGQQVTLSCSPISGHRSVSWYQQTPGQGLQFLFEYFSETQRNKGNFPGRFSGRQFSNSRSEMNVSTLELGDSALYLCASSLATSTYGYTFGSGTRLTVV.

The chain recombines TRBV25-1 with TRBJ1-2; no clear D. CDR1 and CDR2 from the germline V gene are MGHDK and SYGVNS. The CDR3 sequence is 14 residues long. Trimming shortened V by 6 bases and J by 2 bases, and 13 bases separated the two germline ends. CDR3 DNA: TGTGCCAGCAGGGCGGACGGGAAGAACTATGGCTACACCTTC. The encoded protein is CASRADGKNYGYTF.

The rearrangement joins TRBV5-1 to TRBJ2-5; tentative D call: TRBD2 (5 bases). Germline-derived CDR1 and CDR2 are SGHRS and YFSETQ. V gave up 4 bases and J gave up 1 base, with 14 bases separating them. There are 15 residues in the CDR3. CDR3 nucleotide sequence: TGCGCCAGCAGCGCTCGAGGACTCAGCCAAGAGACCCAGTACTTC. Protein: CASSARGLSQETQYF.